The clone carrying this TCR beta chain has more than one count but fewer than ten. Its specificity is not known. TCRdb reprocessed the 5' RACE reads via MiXCR and lists one record per CDR3 protein. The top ten clones hold 19% of a sample with under 850,000 distinct CDR3 sequences, under 20% of them seen once. This record belongs to a study of CD8 T cells in ankylosing spondylitis. Study-wide findings and caveats: In ankylosing spondylitis patients, matched synovial fluid reportedly showed significant enrichment of disease-linked clones. Eight or nine highly homologous variants formed a TCR beta motif that appeared characteristic of ankylosing spondylitis blood.

V gave up 5 bases and J gave up 0 bases, with 14 bases separating them. The CDR3 sequence is 15 residues long. Sample: blood, either unsorted or a sorted T cell fraction (not recorded which). This TCR was recovered from a male donor with ankylosing spondylitis. V gene TRBV12-3 or TRBV12-4 combines with J gene TRBJ2-7; tentatively, D is TRBD1 (6 bases). The CDR3 loop is CASSDRDKGSYEQYF. CDR3 nucleotide sequence: TGTGCCAGCAGTGACCGGGACAAGGGCTCCTACGAGCAGTACTTC.